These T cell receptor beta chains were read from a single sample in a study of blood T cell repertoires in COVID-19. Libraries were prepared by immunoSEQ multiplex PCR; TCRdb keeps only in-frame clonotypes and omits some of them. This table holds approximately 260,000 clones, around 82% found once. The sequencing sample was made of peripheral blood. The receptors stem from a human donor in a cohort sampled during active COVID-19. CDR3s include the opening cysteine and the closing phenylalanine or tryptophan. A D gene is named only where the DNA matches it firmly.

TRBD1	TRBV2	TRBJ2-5	CASRRDRGEETQYF
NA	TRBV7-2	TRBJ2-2	CASSLAGGPNTGELFF
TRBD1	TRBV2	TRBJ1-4	CASRTGNTNEKLFF
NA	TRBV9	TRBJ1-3	CASSVGGPSGNTIYF
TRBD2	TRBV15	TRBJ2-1	CATSRQLAGLHNEQFF
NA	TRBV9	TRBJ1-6	CASSVTPGLLNSPLHF
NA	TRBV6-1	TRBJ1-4	CASSEAWTRGKLFF
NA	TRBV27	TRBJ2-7	CASSLATRRAYEQYF
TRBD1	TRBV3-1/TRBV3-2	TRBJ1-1	CASSQGGQGFTEAFF
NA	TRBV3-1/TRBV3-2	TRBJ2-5	CASSQDGESPSETQYF
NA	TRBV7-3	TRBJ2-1	CASSLSSYNEQFF
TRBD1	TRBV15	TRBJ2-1	CATSRELGGPYNEQFF
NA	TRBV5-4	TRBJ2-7	CASSLGATSYEQYF